The 15 T cell receptor beta chains presented below share a single source sample, sequenced in a study of technical replicates of blood from a handful of donors. Only in-frame clones appear in the TCRdb table, and some are missing; sequencing was by immunoSEQ multiplex PCR. The repertoire holds about 89,000 clones, approximately 94% seen once, with 0.2% to 0.25% in the top ten. The sequenced material came from T cells isolated from PBMCs. The receptors shown here come from a human donor in good health.

The V call is TRBV9, the J call TRBJ2-6; 10 bases fit TRBD2. The trim removed 7 bases at V and 0 bases at J, leaving 4 bases unmatched. The CDR3 length is 16 residues. Germline CDR1 is SGDLS and CDR2 is YYNGEE. The CDR3 nucleotides read TGTGCCAGCGGACCTAGCGGGGGCTCTGGGGCCAACGTCCTGACTTTC. This translates into CASGPSGGSGANVLTF.

The chain employs TRBV10-2 and TRBJ2-3; 7 bases map to TRBD1. J lost 6 bases, V lost 8 bases, and 2 bases had no gene match. In germline, CDR1 is WSHSY, CDR2 SAAADI. This CDR3 contains 11 residues. The CDR3 DNA reads as TGCGCCAGCGTGACAGGGGATACGCAGTATTTT. Protein sequence: CASVTGDTQYF.

The V gene is TRBV18, the J gene TRBJ2-1; unclear D gene. V was trimmed by 3 bases and J by 8 bases, leaving 14 bases between them. The CDR3 spans 14 residues. Germline CDR1 is KGHSH and CDR2 is LQKENI. CDR3 DNA: TGTGCCAGCTCACCCACTATCAGTGTCGATGAGCAGTTCTTC. This translates into CASSPTISVDEQFF.

The V and J genes are TRBV28 and TRBJ1-5; 8 bases fit TRBD1. The CDR3 sequence is 14 residues long. Germline lookup yields CDR1 MDHEN and CDR2 SYDVKM. V shed 10 bases, J shed 0 bases, and the junction held 5 bases outside the gene matches. The CDR3 loop is CANPDRDSNQPQHF. DNA for the CDR3: TGTGCCAACCCGGACAGGGATAGCAATCAGCCCCAGCATTTT. Supplemented by reference TRBV28 and TRBJ1-5, the full variable domain reads DVKVTQSSRYLVKRTGEKVFLECVQDMDHENMFWYRQDPGLGLRLIYFSYDVKMKEKGDIPEGYSVSREKKERFSLILESASTNQTSMYLCANPDRDSNQPQHFGDGTRLSIL.

The chain carries TRBV11-2 and TRBJ1-4; TRBD1 agrees at 7 bases. CDR3 length: 15 residues. Germline loops: CDR1 SGHAT, CDR2 FQNNGV. The ends lost 5 bases at V and 6 bases at J; junction bases unmatched: 9. The CDR3 coding sequence is TGTGCCAGCAGCACCCGGGACAGCTTTGATGAAAAACTGTTTTTT. Protein: CASSTRDSFDEKLFF.

The rearrangement uses TRBV4-1 and TRBJ1-1; TRBD1 might be the D (6 bases). With 3 bases removed from V and 1 base from J, the gap between germline ends came to 12 bases. This CDR3 contains 15 residues. Germline CDR1 is MGHRA and CDR2 is YSYEKL. CDR3 coding DNA: TGCGCCAGCAGCCACCCCGGGACAACGAACACTGAAGCTTTCTTT. Translated, it gives CASSHPGTTNTEAFF.

J is TRBJ2-7 and V is TRBV15, with 11 bases fitting TRBD1. The CDR3 has 14 amino acids. Germline V CDR1 and CDR2: LNHNV, YYDKDF (reference sequence). The junction had 4 bases not matched to a gene; V was cut back by 3 bases and J by 6 bases. The CDR3 spells CATSRDRGPGEQYF. CDR3 nucleotide sequence: TGTGCCACCAGCAGGGACAGGGGGCCCGGCGAGCAGTACTTC.

The chain links TRBV30 to TRBJ1-5; D is uncertain. The V end lost 1 base, the J end lost 3 bases, and 7 bases lay between the germline ends. The CDR3 has 13 amino acids. CDR1 is GTSNPN and CDR2 is SVGIG in the germline V gene (reference sequence). The CDR3 is CAWSGQNNQPQHF. The CDR3 DNA is TGTGCCTGGAGTGGGCAGAACAATCAGCCCCAGCATTTT.

The chain couples TRBV5-5 to TRBJ1-4; unclear D gene. The germline V gene encodes CDR1 SGHKS and CDR2 YYEKEE (reference sequence). Deletions cut 0 bases from V and 4 bases from J, with 13 bases between. The CDR3 is 16 residues long. As DNA, the CDR3 is TGTGCCAGCAGCTTGGCCGAGGTACTCCTTAATGAAAAACTGTTTTTT. Amino acid sequence: CASSLAEVLLNEKLFF. Complete variable domain (other parts from reference TRBV5-5 and TRBJ1-4): DAGVTQSPTHLIKTRGQQVTLRCSPISGHKSVSWYQQVLGQGPQFIFQYYEKEERGRGNFPDRFSARQFPNYSSELNVNALLLGDSALYLCASSLAEVLLNEKLFFGSGTQLSVL.

The chain combines TRBV7-9 with TRBJ2-7, with TRBD2 identical over 12 bases. V shed 5 bases and J 6 bases; nucleotides not matched to a gene: 8. Germline assignment: CDR1 SEHNR and CDR2 FQNEAQ (reference sequence). CDR3 size: 15 residues. CDR3 in amino acids: CASSPTSGGQVEQYF. CDR3 DNA: TGTGCCAGCAGCCCCACTAGCGGGGGGCAGGTCGAGCAGTACTTC.

The chain links TRBV5-5 to TRBJ1-2; the match to TRBD1 covers 8 bases. The CDR3 has 15 amino acids. The germline CDR1 and CDR2 sequences are SGHKS and YYEKEE (reference sequence). Trimming at V came to 0 bases and at J to 8 bases, leaving 9 bases not matched to a gene. The CDR3 nucleotides read TGTGCCAGCAGCTTGGCCTTTGGACAGGGCTACGGCTACACCTTC. This codes for CASSLAFGQGYGYTF. Based on the CDR3 plus reference TRBV5-5 and TRBJ1-2, the full variable domain is DAGVTQSPTHLIKTRGQQVTLRCSPISGHKSVSWYQQVLGQGPQFIFQYYEKEERGRGNFPDRFSARQFPNYSSELNVNALLLGDSALYLCASSLAFGQGYGYTFGSGTRLTVV.

This chain joins TRBV2 and TRBJ1-1; D gene uncertain. CDR3 length: 14 amino acids. Trimming removed 0 bases at V and 8 bases at J, with 13 bases between. Germline V gene sequence: CDR1 SNHLY, CDR2 FYNNEI. CDR3 protein: CASSEASRGTEAFF. Written as DNA, the CDR3 is TGTGCCAGCAGTGAAGCGTCTCGGGGAACAGAAGCTTTCTTT.

The chain links TRBV6-1 to TRBJ2-3, with TRBD1 as a possible D gene (5 bases). CDR1 is MNHNS and CDR2 is SASEGT in the germline V gene. This CDR3 spans 13 amino acids. Trimming left V 2 bases short and J 3 bases short, with 6 bases between. The chain's CDR3 is CASSEQGTDTQYF. CDR3 coding DNA: TGTGCCAGCAGTGAACAGGGAACAGATACGCAGTATTTT.

The gene calls are TRBV19 and TRBJ2-1, with 7 bases lining up with TRBD2. The CDR3 runs to 14 residues. The germline V gene encodes CDR1 LNHDA and CDR2 SQIVND (reference sequence). With 3 bases clipped from V and 4 bases from J, the junction kept 3 bases outside the gene matches. In DNA form, the CDR3 reads TGTGCCAGTAGTATCCAGCGGGGTTACAATGAGCAGTTCTTC. Residues: CASSIQRGYNEQFF.

The chain has TRBV5-1 and TRBJ2-2; 8 bases are a match to TRBD1. This CDR3 has 15 residues. Germline V gives CDR1 SGHRS, CDR2 YFSETQ. The V gene end was trimmed by 4 bases and the J gene end by 5 bases; junction bases not matched to a gene: 7. The DNA of the CDR3 is TGCGCCAGCAGCGGGGGACAGGCCGCGACCGGGGAGCTGTTTTTT. It specifies CASSGGQAATGELFF.